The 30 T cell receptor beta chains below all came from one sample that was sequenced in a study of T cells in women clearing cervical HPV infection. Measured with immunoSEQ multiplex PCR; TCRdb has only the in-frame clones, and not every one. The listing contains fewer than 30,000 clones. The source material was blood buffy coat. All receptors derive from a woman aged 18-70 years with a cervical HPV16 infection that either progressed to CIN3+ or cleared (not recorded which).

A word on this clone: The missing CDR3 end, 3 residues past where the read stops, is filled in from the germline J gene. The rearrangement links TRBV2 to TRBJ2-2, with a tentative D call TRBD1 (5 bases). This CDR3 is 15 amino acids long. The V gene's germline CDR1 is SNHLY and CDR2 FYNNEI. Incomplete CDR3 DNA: TGTGCCAGCAGTGAACAGGCCGGTGCTGGGGCAAAG. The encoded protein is CASSEQAGAGAK. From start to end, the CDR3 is CASSEQAGAGAKLFF.

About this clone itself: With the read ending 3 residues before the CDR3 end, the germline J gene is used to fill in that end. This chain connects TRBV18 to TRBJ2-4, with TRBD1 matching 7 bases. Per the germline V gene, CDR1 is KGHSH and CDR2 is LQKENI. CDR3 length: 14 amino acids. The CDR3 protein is CASSPDRANYGQYF. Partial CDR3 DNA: TGTGCCAGCTCACCTGACAGGGCTAACTATGGT.

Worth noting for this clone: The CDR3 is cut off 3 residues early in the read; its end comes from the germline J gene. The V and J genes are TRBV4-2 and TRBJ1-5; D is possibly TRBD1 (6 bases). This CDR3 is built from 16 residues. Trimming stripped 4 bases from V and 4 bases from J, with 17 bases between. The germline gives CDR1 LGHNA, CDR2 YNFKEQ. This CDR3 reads CASSPYTGQPNQPQHF. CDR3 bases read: TGTGCCAGCAGCCCTTATACGGGACAACCTAATCAGCCC.

The CDR3 bases that were read are TGCGCCAGCAGGACACCAGGGACAGATACG. Protein: CASRTPGTDT. The whole CDR3 protein reads CASRTPGTDTQYF. The chain combines TRBV10-2 with TRBJ2-3, with D perhaps matching TRBD1 (5 bases). The CDR3 end is not reached by the read, which stops 3 residues before it; the germline J gene fills it in. This CDR3 is built from 13 residues. V was cut by 6 bases and J by 3 bases, with 10 bases left in between. Germline assignment: CDR1 WSHSY and CDR2 SAAADI.

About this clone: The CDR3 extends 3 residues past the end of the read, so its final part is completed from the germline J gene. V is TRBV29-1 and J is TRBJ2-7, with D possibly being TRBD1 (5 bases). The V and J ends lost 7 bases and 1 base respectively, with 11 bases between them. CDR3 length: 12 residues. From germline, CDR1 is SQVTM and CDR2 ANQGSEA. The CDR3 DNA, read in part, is TGCAGCGCCAAGGACAATTCCTACGAG. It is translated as CSAKDNSYE. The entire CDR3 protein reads CSAKDNSYEQYF.

CDR3 bases read: TGCGCCAGCAGCTCGGGGGGGAATCACAATGAG. Amino acid sequence: CASSSGGNHNE. The CDR3 reads in full as CASSSGGNHNEQFF. The chain recombines TRBV5-1 with TRBJ2-1; TRBD2 aligns across 8 bases. Read coverage stops 3 residues before the CDR3 terminus; the germline J gene supplies the remainder. The CDR3 spans 14 residues. V shed 3 bases, J shed 5 bases, and the junction held 4 bases outside the gene matches. Germline assignment: CDR1 SGHRS and CDR2 YFSETQ.

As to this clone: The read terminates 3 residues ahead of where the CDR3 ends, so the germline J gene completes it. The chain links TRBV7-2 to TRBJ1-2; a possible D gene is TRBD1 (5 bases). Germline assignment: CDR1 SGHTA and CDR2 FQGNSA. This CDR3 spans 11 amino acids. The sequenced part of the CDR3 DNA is TGTGCCAGCAGCGCGGGGGAAGAC. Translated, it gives CASSAGED. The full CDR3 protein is CASSAGEDYTF. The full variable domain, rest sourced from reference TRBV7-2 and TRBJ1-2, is GAGVSQSPSNKVTEKGKDVELRCDPISGHTALYWYRQSLGQGLEFLIYFQGNSAPDKSGLPSDRFSAERTGGSVSTLTIQRTQQEDSAVYLCASSAGEDYTFGSGTRLTVV.

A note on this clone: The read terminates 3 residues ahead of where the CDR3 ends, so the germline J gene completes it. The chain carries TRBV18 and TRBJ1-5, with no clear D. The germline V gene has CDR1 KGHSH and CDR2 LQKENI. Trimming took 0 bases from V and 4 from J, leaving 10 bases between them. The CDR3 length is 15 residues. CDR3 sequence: CASSPPAQRNQPQHF. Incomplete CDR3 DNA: TGTGCCAGCTCACCACCGGCCCAGCGGAATCAGCCC.

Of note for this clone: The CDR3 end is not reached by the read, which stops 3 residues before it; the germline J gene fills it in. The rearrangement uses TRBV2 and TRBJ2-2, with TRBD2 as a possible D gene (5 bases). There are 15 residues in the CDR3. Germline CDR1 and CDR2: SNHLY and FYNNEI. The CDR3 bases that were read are TGTGCCAGCAGTCGCTTCGCCCAGACTAATGAAAAG. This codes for CASSRFAQTNEK. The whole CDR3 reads CASSRFAQTNEKLFF.

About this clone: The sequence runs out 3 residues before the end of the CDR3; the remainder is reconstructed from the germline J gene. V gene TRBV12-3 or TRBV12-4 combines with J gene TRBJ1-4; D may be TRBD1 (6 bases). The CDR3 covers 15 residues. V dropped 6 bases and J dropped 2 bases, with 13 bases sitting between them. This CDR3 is CASSPQGHTNEKLFF. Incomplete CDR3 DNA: TGTGCCAGCAGCCCACAGGGACATACTAATGAAAAA.

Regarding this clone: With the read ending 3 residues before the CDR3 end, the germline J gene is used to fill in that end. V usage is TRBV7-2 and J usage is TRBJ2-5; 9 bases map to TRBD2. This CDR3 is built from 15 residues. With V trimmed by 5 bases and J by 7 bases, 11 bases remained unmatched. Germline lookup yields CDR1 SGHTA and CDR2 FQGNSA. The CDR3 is CASSQGGGREGTQYF. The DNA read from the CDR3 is TGTGCCAGCAGCCAGGGGGGAGGGCGGGAGGGGACC.

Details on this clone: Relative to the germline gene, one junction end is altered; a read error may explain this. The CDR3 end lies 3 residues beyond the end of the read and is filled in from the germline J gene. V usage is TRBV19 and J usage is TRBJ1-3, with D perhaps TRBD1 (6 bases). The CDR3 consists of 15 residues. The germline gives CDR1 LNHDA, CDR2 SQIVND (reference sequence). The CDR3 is CASSAGQNSGITIYF. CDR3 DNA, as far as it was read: TGTGCCAGTAGTGCAGGACAGAACTCTGGAATCACC.

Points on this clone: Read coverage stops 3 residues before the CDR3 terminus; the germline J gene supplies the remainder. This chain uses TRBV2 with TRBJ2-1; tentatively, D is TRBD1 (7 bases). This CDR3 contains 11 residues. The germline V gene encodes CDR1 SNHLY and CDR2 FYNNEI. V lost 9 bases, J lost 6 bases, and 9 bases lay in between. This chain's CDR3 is CARQGGNEQFF. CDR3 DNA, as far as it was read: TGTGCCAGGCAGGGGGGCAATGAG.

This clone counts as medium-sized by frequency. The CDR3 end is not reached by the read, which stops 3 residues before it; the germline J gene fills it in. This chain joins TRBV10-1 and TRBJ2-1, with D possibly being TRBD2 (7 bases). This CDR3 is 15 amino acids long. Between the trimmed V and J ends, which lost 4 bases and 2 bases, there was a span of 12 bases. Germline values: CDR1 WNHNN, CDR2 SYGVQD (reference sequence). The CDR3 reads CASSVGGAPYNEQFF. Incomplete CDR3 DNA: TGCGCCAGCAGTGTAGGGGGGGCACCCTACAATGAG.

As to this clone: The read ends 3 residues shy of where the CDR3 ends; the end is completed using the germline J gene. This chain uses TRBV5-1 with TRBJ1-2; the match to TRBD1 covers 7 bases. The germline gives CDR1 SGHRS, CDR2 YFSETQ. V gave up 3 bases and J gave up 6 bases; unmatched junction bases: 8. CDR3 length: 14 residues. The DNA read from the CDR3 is TGCGCCAGCAGCTCGGGGATGACAGGGAATGGC. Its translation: CASSSGMTGNG. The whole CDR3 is CASSSGMTGNGYTF.

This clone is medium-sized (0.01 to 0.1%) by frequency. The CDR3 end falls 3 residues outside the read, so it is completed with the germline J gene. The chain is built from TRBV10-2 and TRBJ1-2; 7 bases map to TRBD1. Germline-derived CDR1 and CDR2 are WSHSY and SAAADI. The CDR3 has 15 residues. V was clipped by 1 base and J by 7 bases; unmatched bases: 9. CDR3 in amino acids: CASSELTGLSFGYTF. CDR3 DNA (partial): TGCGCCAGCAGTGAGTTGACAGGGTTGTCGTTTGGC.

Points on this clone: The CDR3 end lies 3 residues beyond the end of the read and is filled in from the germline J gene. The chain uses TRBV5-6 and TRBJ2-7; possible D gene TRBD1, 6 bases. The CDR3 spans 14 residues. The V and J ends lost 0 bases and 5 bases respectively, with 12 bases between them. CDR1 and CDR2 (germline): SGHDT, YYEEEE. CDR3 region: CASSLEGTTHEQYF. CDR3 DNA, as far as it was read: TGTGCCAGCAGCTTGGAGGGGACAACGCACGAG.

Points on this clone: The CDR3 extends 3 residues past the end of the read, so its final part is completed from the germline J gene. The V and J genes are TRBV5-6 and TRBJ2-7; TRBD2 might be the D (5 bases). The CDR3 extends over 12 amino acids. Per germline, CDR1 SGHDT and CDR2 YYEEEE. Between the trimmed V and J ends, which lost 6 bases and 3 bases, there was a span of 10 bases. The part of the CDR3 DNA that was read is TGTGCCAGCAAGTCCGAGGGCTACGAG. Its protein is CASKSEGYE. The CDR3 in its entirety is CASKSEGYEQYF.

CDR3 bases read: TGTGCCAGCAGTCCGGGACAGGCGAATGAAAAG. Amino acids: CASSPGQANEK. The CDR3 in full is CASSPGQANEKLFF. The chain is built from TRBV12-3 or TRBV12-4 and TRBJ2-2; 8 nucleotides agree with TRBD1. The read stops 3 residues short of the end of the CDR3; the missing end is completed from the germline J gene. This CDR3 comprises 14 residues.

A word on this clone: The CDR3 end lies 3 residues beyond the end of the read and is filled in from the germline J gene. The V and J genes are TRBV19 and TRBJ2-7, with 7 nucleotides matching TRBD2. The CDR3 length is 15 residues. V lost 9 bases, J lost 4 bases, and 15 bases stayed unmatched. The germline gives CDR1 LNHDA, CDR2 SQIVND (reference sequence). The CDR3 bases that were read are TGTGCCAGCCGCGGGGGAGGGCAGGGTTTTTACGAG. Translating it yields CASRGGGQGFYE. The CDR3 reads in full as CASRGGGQGFYEQYF.

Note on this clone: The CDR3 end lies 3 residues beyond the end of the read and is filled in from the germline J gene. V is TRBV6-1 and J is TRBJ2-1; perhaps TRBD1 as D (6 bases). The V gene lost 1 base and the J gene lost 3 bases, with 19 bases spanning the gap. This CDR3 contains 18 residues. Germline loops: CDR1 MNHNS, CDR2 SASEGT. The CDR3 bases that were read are TGTGCCAGCAGTGAAGTTGATCGAGGGACAAGGTACTACAATGAG. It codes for CASSEVDRGTRYYNE. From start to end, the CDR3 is CASSEVDRGTRYYNEQFF.

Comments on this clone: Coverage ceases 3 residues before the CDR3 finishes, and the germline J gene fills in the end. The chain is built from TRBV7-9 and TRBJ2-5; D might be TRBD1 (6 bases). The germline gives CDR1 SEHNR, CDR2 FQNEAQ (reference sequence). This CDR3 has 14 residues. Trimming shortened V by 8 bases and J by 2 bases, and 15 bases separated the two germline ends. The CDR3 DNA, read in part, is TGTGCCAGCGATAAAAAGGGGGATCAAGAGACC. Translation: CASDKKGDQET. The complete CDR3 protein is CASDKKGDQETQYF.

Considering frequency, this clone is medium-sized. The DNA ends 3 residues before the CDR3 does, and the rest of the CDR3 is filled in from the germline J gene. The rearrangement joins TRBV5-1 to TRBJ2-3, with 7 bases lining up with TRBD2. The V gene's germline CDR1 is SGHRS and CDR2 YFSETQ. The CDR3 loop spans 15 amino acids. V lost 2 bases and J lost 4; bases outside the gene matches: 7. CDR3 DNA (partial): TGCGCCAGCAGCTTTATGGGGGGGAGCGCAGATACG. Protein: CASSFMGGSADT. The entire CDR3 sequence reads CASSFMGGSADTQYF. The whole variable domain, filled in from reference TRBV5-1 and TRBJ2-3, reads KAGVTQTPRYLIKTRGQQVTLSCSPISGHRSVSWYQQTPGQGLQFLFEYFSETQRNKGNFPGRFSGRQFSNSRSEMNVSTLELGDSALYLCASSFMGGSADTQYFGPGTRLTVL.

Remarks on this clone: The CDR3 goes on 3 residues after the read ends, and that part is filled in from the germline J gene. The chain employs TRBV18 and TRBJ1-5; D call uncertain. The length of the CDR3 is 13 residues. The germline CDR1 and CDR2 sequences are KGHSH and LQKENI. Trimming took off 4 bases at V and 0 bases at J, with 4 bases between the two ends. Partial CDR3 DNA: TGTGCCAGCTCACAAGGTAGCAATCAGCCC. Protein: CASSQGSNQP. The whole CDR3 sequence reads CASSQGSNQPQHF.

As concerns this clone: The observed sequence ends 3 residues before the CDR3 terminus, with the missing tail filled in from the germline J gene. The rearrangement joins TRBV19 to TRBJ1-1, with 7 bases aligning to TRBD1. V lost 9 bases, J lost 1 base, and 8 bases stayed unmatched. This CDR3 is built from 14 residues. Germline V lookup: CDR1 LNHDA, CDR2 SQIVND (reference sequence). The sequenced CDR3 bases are TGTGCCAGCTCACAGGGGAGAGAGAACACTGAA. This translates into CASSQGRENTE. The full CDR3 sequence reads CASSQGRENTEAFF.

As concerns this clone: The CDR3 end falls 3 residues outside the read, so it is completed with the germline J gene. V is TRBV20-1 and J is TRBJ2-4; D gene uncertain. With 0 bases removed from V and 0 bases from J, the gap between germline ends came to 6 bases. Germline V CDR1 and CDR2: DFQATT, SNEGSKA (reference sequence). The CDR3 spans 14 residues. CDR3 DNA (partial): TGCAGTGCTAGAGATTCCCAAGCCAAAAACATT. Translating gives CSARDSQAKNI. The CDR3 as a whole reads CSARDSQAKNIQYF.

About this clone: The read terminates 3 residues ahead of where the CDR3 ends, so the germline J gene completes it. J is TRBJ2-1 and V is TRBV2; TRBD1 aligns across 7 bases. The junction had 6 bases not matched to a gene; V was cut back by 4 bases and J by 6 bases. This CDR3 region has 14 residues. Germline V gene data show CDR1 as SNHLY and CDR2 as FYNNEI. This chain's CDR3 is CASSGQGRVNEQFF. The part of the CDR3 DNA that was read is TGTGCCAGCAGTGGACAGGGCCGTGTCAATGAG.

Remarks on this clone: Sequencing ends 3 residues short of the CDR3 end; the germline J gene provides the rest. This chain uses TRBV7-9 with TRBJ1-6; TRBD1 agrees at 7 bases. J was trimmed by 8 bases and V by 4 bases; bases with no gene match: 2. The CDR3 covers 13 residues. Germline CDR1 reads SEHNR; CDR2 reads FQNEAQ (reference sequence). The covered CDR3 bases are TGTGCCAGCAGCTCCCAGGGGGATTCACCC. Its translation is CASSSQGDSP. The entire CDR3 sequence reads CASSSQGDSPLHF.

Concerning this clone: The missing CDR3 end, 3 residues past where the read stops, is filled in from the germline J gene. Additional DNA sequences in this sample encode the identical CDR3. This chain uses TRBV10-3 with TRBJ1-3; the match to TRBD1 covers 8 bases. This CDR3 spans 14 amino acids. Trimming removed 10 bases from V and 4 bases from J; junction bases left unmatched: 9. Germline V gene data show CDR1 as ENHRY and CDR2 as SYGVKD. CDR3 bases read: TGTGCCACCTTTGGACAGGGTATAGGAAACACC. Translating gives CATFGQGIGNT. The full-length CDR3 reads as CATFGQGIGNTIYF.

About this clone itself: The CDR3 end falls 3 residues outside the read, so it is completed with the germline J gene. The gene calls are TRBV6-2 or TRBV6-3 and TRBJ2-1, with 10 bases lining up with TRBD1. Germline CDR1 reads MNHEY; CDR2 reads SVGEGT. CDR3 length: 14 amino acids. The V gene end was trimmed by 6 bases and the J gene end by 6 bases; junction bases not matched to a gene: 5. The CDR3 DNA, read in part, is TGTGCCAGCAGGACCGGGACAGGGGCCAATGAG. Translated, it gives CASRTGTGANE. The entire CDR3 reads CASRTGTGANEQFF.